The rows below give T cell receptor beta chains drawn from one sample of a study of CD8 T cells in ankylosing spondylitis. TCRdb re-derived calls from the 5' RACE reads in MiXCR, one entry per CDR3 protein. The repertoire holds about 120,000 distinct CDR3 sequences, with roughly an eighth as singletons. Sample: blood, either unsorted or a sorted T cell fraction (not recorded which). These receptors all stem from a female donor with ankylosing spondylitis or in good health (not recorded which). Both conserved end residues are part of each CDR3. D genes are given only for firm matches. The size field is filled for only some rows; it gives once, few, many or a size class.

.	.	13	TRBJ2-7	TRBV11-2	TGTGCCAGCAGAGTGGCAGGGTCCTACGAGCAGTACTTC	CASRVAGSYEQYF
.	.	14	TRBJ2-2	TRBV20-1	TGCAGTGCCCCATGGGACCGCGGGGCCGGGGAGCTGTTTTTT	CSAPWDRGAGELFF
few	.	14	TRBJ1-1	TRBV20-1	TGCAGTGCTAGCCAAGGGGGTAGAGTCACTGAAGCTTTCTTT	CSASQGGRVTEAFF
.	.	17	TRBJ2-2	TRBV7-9	TGTGCCAGCAGCTTAATAGCGGCCACTGCGAACACCGGGGAGCTGTTTTTT	CASSLIAATANTGELFF
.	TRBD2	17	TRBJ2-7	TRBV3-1	TGTGCCAGCAGCCCTGACCCGCCAAGCGGGGCACGAGGGGAGCAGTACTTC	CASSPDPPSGARGEQYF
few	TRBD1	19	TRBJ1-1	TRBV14	TGTGCCAGCAGCCAACTAGGGACAGGGGCCATTGATGGGAACACTGAAGCTTTCTTT	CASSQLGTGAIDGNTEAFF
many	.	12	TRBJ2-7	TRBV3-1	TGTGCCAGCAGCCAAGGACTATCCGAGCAGTACTTC	CASSQGLSEQYF
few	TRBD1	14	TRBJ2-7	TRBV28	TGTGCCAGCAGTTTCTCCACAGGGGGGTACGAGCAGTACTTC	CASSFSTGGYEQYF
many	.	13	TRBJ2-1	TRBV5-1	TGCGCCAGCAGCTCCGGGACAACAAGTGAGCAGTTCTTC	CASSSGTTSEQFF
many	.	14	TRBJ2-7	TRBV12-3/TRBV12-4	TGTGCCAGCAGTTTAGTCCCCACTGACTACGAGCAGTACTTC	CASSLVPTDYEQYF
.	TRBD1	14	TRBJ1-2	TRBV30	TGTGCCTGGAGTACCGGACAGGGTAACTATGGCTACACCTTC	CAWSTGQGNYGYTF
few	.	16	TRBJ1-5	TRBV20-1	TGCAGTGCTCCCTTAGGGGGGGCAGGGGGCAATCAGCCCCAGCATTTT	CSAPLGGAGGNQPQHF
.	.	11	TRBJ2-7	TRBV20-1	TGCAGTGTTTTACCAGACCACGAGCACTACTTC	CSVLPDHEHYF
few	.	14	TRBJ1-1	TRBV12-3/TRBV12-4	TGTGTCAGCACCCTAAGCCGACTGAGGACTGAAGCTTTCTTT	CVSTLSRLRTEAFF
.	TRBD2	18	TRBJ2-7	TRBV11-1	TGTGCCAGCATCAAACCGACAGAGCGACTAGCGCTTCTCTACGAGCAGTACTTC	CASIKPTERLALLYEQYF
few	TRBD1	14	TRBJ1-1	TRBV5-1	TGCGCCAGCAGTTTAGGGGGCTGGAACACTGAAGCTTTCTTT	CASSLGGWNTEAFF
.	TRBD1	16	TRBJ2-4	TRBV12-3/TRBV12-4	TGTGCCAGCAGGCCCGGGACAGGGCGAGCCAAAAACATTCAGTACTTC	CASRPGTGRAKNIQYF
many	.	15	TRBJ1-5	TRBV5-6	TGTGCCAGCAGCTTCGGACTAGCAAGCAATCAGCCCCAGCATTTT	CASSFGLASNQPQHF
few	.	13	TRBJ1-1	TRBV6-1	TGTGCCAGTAAAGGGGGAGTTCGCGCTGAAGCTTTCTTT	CASKGGVRAEAFF
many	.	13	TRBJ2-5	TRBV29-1	TGCAGCGTTGGTGAAGGGGGAATAGAGACCCAGTACTTC	CSVGEGGIETQYF
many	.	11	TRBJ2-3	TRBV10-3	TGTGCCATCAAGAGCACAGATACGCAGTATTTT	CAIKSTDTQYF
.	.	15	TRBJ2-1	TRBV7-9	TGTGCCAGCAGCACCGGGACCGACTCCTACAATGAGCAGTTCTTC	CASSTGTDSYNEQFF
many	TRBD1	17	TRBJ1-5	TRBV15	TGTGCCACCAGCGCACTACTAGGGACAGGACTGAATCAGCCCCAGCATTTT	CATSALLGTGLNQPQHF
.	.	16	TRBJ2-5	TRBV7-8	TGTGCCAGCAGCCTTTCTTTCGGGAAGATTTGGGAGACCCAGTACTTC	CASSLSFGKIWETQYF
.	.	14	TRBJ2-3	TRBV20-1	TGCAGTGCTAGAATAGGGTCGGGCACAGATACGCAGTATTTT	CSARIGSGTDTQYF
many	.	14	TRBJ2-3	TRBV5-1	TGCGCCAGCAGCCGTCCCGCGACAACAGATACGCAGTATTTT	CASSRPATTDTQYF
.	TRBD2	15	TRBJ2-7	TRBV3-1	TGTGCCAGCAGCCAAGGACGACGGGGGGCCTACGAGCAGTACTTC	CASSQGRRGAYEQYF
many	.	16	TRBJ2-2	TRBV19	TGTGCCAGTTTAAACCCTGGGACCATGAACACCGGGGAGCTGTTTTTT	CASLNPGTMNTGELFF
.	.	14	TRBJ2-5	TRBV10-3	TGTGCCATCAGGAATAACAGGGACCAAGAGACCCAGTACTTC	CAIRNNRDQETQYF
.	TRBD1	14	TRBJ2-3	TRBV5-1	TGCGCCAGCAAGGTAGACAGGGGGACAGATACGCAGTATTTT	CASKVDRGTDTQYF
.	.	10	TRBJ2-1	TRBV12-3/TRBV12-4	TGTGCCAGCAGCGGGAATGAGCAGTTCTTC	CASSGNEQFF
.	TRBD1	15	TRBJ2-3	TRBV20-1	TGCAGTGCTAGCACCGGGACAGGGGCCGTAGATACGCAGTATTTT	CSASTGTGAVDTQYF
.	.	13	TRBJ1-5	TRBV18	TGTGCCAGCTCACCGGGTAGCTTCCAGCCCCAGCATTTT	CASSPGSFQPQHF
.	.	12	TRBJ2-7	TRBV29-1	TGCAGCGTCCGGGAGTTAAACGACGAGCAGTACTTC	CSVRELNDEQYF
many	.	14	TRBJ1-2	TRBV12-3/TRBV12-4	TGTGCCAGCAGTTTAGGAGCTCGAAACTATGGCTACACCTTC	CASSLGARNYGYTF
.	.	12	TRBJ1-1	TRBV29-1	TGCAGCGTTGAAGGTGGGAACACTGAAGCTTTCTTT	CSVEGGNTEAFF
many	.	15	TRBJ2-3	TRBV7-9	TGTGCCAGCAGCCGAGGGGGAGTAAGTGAAGATACGCAGTATTTT	CASSRGGVSEDTQYF
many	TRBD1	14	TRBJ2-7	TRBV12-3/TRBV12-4	TGTGCCAGCAGTAGAGGGACAGGGGGCATCGAGCAGTACTTC	CASSRGTGGIEQYF
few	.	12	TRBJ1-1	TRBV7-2	TGTGCCAGCAGCCGCAATGGAGCTGAAGCTTTCTTT	CASSRNGAEAFF
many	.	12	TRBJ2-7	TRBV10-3	TGTGCCATCAGTGTATCTGGGGGCGAGCAGTACTTC	CAISVSGGEQYF
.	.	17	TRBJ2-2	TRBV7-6	TGTGCCAGCAGCGACGTTGGGCTAGGGGCGAACACCGGGGAGCTGTTTTTT	CASSDVGLGANTGELFF
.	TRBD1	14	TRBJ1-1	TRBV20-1	TGCAGTGCTAGAGAGCAGGGGGGAGGCACTGAAGCTTTCTTT	CSAREQGGGTEAFF
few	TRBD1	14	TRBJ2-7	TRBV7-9	TGTGCCAGCAGCACGACAGGGGTTGTATACGAGCAGTACTTC	CASSTTGVVYEQYF
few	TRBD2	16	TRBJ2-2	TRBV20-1	TGCAGTGCTAGAGAAATCCAGCGGGGTAGCACCGGGGAGCTGTTTTTT	CSAREIQRGSTGELFF
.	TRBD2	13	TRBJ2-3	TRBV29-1	TGCAGCGTTGTTGTGGGAGGGACGGATACGCAGTATTTT	CSVVVGGTDTQYF
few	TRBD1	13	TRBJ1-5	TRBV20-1	TGCAGTTGGGGACAGGGAAACAATCAGCCCCAGCATTTT	CSWGQGNNQPQHF
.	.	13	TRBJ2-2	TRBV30	TGTGCCTGGAGTGGGGACACCACCGGGGAGCTGTTTTTT	CAWSGDTTGELFF
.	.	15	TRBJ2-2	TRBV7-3	TGTGCCAGCAGCCCGGGCGAGGTCGGGGCCGGGGAGCTGTTTTTT	CASSPGEVGAGELFF
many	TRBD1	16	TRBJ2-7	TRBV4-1	TGCGCCAGCAGCCGTTTACCGGGACAGGGTAGCTACGAGCAGTACTTC	CASSRLPGQGSYEQYF
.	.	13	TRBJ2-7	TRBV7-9	TGTGCCAGCAGCTTATCGGACTTGTACGAGCAGTACTTC	CASSLSDLYEQYF
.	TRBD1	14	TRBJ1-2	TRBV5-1	TGCGCCAGCGGCGAGTTGACAGGGCACTATGGCTACACCTTC	CASGELTGHYGYTF
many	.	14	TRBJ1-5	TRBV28	TGTGCCAGCAGTAACTCGGGGGTCGGGCAGCCCCAGCATTTT	CASSNSGVGQPQHF
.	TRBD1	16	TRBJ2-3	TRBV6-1	TGTGCCAGCAGTAGCCCCAGGGGGCGCCCCGCAGATACGCAGTATTTT	CASSSPRGRPADTQYF
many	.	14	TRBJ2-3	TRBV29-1	TGCAGCGTTGATTTTCGGGAGAGGACAGATACGCAGTATTTT	CSVDFRERTDTQYF
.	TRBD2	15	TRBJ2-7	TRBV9	TGTGCCAGCAGTACTGCTAGCGGCCCGGGTGACGAGCAGTACTTC	CASSTASGPGDEQYF
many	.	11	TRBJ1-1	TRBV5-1	TGCGCCAGCCTCGAAATTTCAGAAGCTTTCTTT	CASLEISEAFF